A selection of T cell receptor beta chains follows, all from one sample in a study of T-cell reconstitution after alpha-beta-depleted transplantation in children. Via MiXCR, TCRdb re-called the PCR reads, giving one row per CDR3 protein. The sample has around 200,000 distinct CDR3 sequences, under 9.5% seen once. Here the sequenced sample was PBMCs from the stem cell graft donor, taken from the stem cell graft. The receptors originated from a human donor who donated a stem cell graft to a child with acute lymphoblastic leukemia. Each CDR3 is given with its conserved first and last residue. Each record gives: CDR3 length, J gene, D gene, clone size, V gene, CDR3 DNA, CDR3 protein. A D gene is named only where the DNA matches it firmly. Some rows have no size entry. The others give once, few or many, or a class for an expanded clone.

CDR3 length: 11
J gene: TRBJ2-7
D gene: .
clone size: many
V gene: TRBV2
CDR3 DNA: TGTGCCACCCTTAGCGGTATGGAGCAGTACTTC
CDR3 protein: CATLSGMEQYF

CDR3 length: 17
J gene: TRBJ2-2
D gene: .
clone size: many
V gene: TRBV5-1
CDR3 DNA: TGCGCCAGCAGCTTGGAAACGAGGGCCATGAACACCGGGGAGCTGTTTTTT
CDR3 protein: CASSLETRAMNTGELFF

CDR3 length: 13
J gene: TRBJ1-1
D gene: .
clone size: few
V gene: TRBV28
CDR3 DNA: TGTGCCAGCAGTTCCCCATCCAGGGCTTTAACTTTCTTT
CDR3 protein: CASSSPSRALTFF

CDR3 length: 16
J gene: TRBJ1-1
D gene: .
clone size: many
V gene: TRBV3-1
CDR3 DNA: TGTGCCAGCAGTCTAACCCCCGCAGGGAGGAACACTGAAGCTTTCTTT
CDR3 protein: CASSLTPAGRNTEAFF

CDR3 length: 13
J gene: TRBJ2-3
D gene: .
clone size: many
V gene: TRBV6-5
CDR3 DNA: TGTGCCAGCAGTTACTCGTTCAGAGATACGCAGTATTTT
CDR3 protein: CASSYSFRDTQYF

CDR3 length: 17
J gene: TRBJ1-6
D gene: .
clone size: .
V gene: TRBV7-2
CDR3 DNA: TGTGCCAGCAGCTTAGCTCTCCCCGGGCAGGGTAAATCACCCCTCCACTTT
CDR3 protein: CASSLALPGQGKSPLHF

CDR3 length: 16
J gene: TRBJ1-5
D gene: .
clone size: few
V gene: TRBV12-3/TRBV12-4
CDR3 DNA: TGTGCCAGCAGTTTCGGGCCACAGGGTAACAATCAGCCCCAGCATTTT
CDR3 protein: CASSFGPQGNNQPQHF

CDR3 length: 14
J gene: TRBJ1-1
D gene: .
clone size: many
V gene: TRBV4-3
CDR3 DNA: TGCGCCAGCAGCCAAGTTGGGGGGAACACTGAAGCTTTCTTT
CDR3 protein: CASSQVGGNTEAFF

CDR3 length: 12
J gene: TRBJ2-1
D gene: .
clone size: few
V gene: TRBV29-1
CDR3 DNA: TGCAGCGCAGTGACCCGTAGGAATGAGCAGTTCTTC
CDR3 protein: CSAVTRRNEQFF

CDR3 length: 14
J gene: TRBJ2-4
D gene: .
clone size: few
V gene: TRBV25-1
CDR3 DNA: TGTGCCAGCTCCACAACCTCAACCAAAAACATTCAGTACTTC
CDR3 protein: CASSTTSTKNIQYF

CDR3 length: 13
J gene: TRBJ2-7
D gene: .
clone size: .
V gene: TRBV12-5
CDR3 DNA: TGTGCTAGTGGTTTGGCCGGGACGCCCGAGCAGTACTTC
CDR3 protein: CASGLAGTPEQYF

CDR3 length: 16
J gene: TRBJ1-1
D gene: .
clone size: .
V gene: TRBV5-6
CDR3 DNA: TGTGCCAGCAGCCCGGGACGGTGGGTTCTGAACACTGAAGCTTTCTTT
CDR3 protein: CASSPGRWVLNTEAFF

CDR3 length: 15
J gene: TRBJ1-1
D gene: .
clone size: many
V gene: TRBV10-1
CDR3 DNA: TGCGCCAGCAGGGACCGGGACGCGGCCAGCACTGAAGCTTTCTTT
CDR3 protein: CASRDRDAASTEAFF

CDR3 length: 13
J gene: TRBJ1-2
D gene: TRBD1
clone size: .
V gene: TRBV6-5
CDR3 DNA: TGTGCCAGCAGCTACAGGGGGAGGGATGGCTACACCTTC
CDR3 protein: CASSYRGRDGYTF

CDR3 length: 16
J gene: TRBJ2-3
D gene: .
clone size: .
V gene: TRBV20-1
CDR3 DNA: TGCAGTGCTAGCCCCGGATCCTCCTATAGCACAGATACGCAGTATTTT
CDR3 protein: CSASPGSSYSTDTQYF

CDR3 length: 15
J gene: TRBJ2-5
D gene: .
clone size: few
V gene: TRBV20-1
CDR3 DNA: TGCAGTGCTAGAGATCATGAAGGGTCGGGAGAGACCCAGTACTTC
CDR3 protein: CSARDHEGSGETQYF

CDR3 length: 14
J gene: TRBJ1-5
D gene: TRBD1
clone size: .
V gene: TRBV20-1
CDR3 DNA: TGCAGTGCTAGCGCCGGACAGGGATTCGAGCCCCAGCATTTT
CDR3 protein: CSASAGQGFEPQHF

CDR3 length: 16
J gene: TRBJ2-6
D gene: .
clone size: few
V gene: TRBV13
CDR3 DNA: TGTGCCAGCAGCTTGGGGGGGCTCTCTGGGGCCAACGTCCTGACTTTC
CDR3 protein: CASSLGGLSGANVLTF

CDR3 length: 12
J gene: TRBJ2-7
D gene: .
clone size: many
V gene: TRBV29-1
CDR3 DNA: TGCAGCGTTGTTGGGGAGTCCTACGAGCAGTACTTC
CDR3 protein: CSVVGESYEQYF

CDR3 length: 16
J gene: TRBJ2-1
D gene: .
clone size: many
V gene: TRBV27
CDR3 DNA: TGTGCCAGCAGTCCGACGCCAGGGGACCCTCTGAGTGGGGAGTTCTTC
CDR3 protein: CASSPTPGDPLSGEFF

CDR3 length: 15
J gene: TRBJ2-1
D gene: .
clone size: few
V gene: TRBV7-8
CDR3 DNA: TGTGCCAGCAGCTTAGTCAGGGCCCTACTACCCGAGCAGTTCTTC
CDR3 protein: CASSLVRALLPEQFF

CDR3 length: 13
J gene: TRBJ2-5
D gene: .
clone size: few
V gene: TRBV12-3/TRBV12-4
CDR3 DNA: TGTGCCAGCAGAACCGGGGGAGGTGAGACCCAGTACTTC
CDR3 protein: CASRTGGGETQYF

CDR3 length: 14
J gene: TRBJ1-2
D gene: .
clone size: few
V gene: TRBV18
CDR3 DNA: TGTGCCAGCTCCCCTACAGACACCAAGAATGGCTACACCTTC
CDR3 protein: CASSPTDTKNGYTF

CDR3 length: 15
J gene: TRBJ2-3
D gene: .
clone size: .
V gene: TRBV6-2/TRBV6-3
CDR3 DNA: TGTGCCAGCACCCCGACGGGGACCCACACAGATACGCAGTATTTT
CDR3 protein: CASTPTGTHTDTQYF

CDR3 length: 16
J gene: TRBJ1-4
D gene: TRBD1
clone size: many
V gene: TRBV4-3
CDR3 DNA: TGCGCCAGCAGCCCAGGACAGGGGCAAACTAATGAAAAACTGTTTTTT
CDR3 protein: CASSPGQGQTNEKLFF

CDR3 length: 15
J gene: TRBJ1-6
D gene: TRBD1
clone size: once
V gene: TRBV18
CDR3 DNA: TGTGCCAGCTCACCAGGACAGGGCTATTTGTCACCCCTCCACTTT
CDR3 protein: CASSPGQGYLSPLHF

CDR3 length: 14
J gene: TRBJ2-7
D gene: TRBD1
clone size: few
V gene: TRBV12-3/TRBV12-4
CDR3 DNA: TGTGCCAGCAGTCCGACAGGGGGGGAACGCGAGCAGTACTTC
CDR3 protein: CASSPTGGEREQYF

CDR3 length: 15
J gene: TRBJ1-1
D gene: .
clone size: .
V gene: TRBV19
CDR3 DNA: TGTGCCAGTAGTTCATTGGACAGATTGAACACTGAAGCTTTCTTT
CDR3 protein: CASSSLDRLNTEAFF

CDR3 length: 14
J gene: TRBJ2-1
D gene: .
clone size: .
V gene: TRBV6-1
CDR3 DNA: TGTGCCAGCAGTGAACAGGGCTCCTACAATGAGCAGTTCTTC
CDR3 protein: CASSEQGSYNEQFF

CDR3 length: 14
J gene: TRBJ1-4
D gene: .
clone size: many
V gene: TRBV4-3
CDR3 DNA: TGCGCCAGCAGCCTTTCGGGGTTAGGTGAAAAACTGTTTTTT
CDR3 protein: CASSLSGLGEKLFF

CDR3 length: 14
J gene: TRBJ1-2
D gene: TRBD1
clone size: few
V gene: TRBV25-1
CDR3 DNA: TGTGCCAGCAGTTTACCGACAGGGAACTATGGCTACACCTTC
CDR3 protein: CASSLPTGNYGYTF

CDR3 length: 14
J gene: TRBJ1-1
D gene: .
clone size: few
V gene: TRBV3-1
CDR3 DNA: TGTGCCAGCAGCCGAAGGGGTTTGAGCACTGAAGCTTTCTTT
CDR3 protein: CASSRRGLSTEAFF

CDR3 length: 15
J gene: TRBJ2-3
D gene: .
clone size: many
V gene: TRBV7-6
CDR3 DNA: TGTGCCAGCAGCGGGGACAACTCAGGCACAGATACGCAGTATTTT
CDR3 protein: CASSGDNSGTDTQYF

CDR3 length: 14
J gene: TRBJ2-7
D gene: .
clone size: many
V gene: TRBV6-2/TRBV6-3
CDR3 DNA: TGTGCCAGCAGTGGAGGCTACCGTACCTACGAGCAGTACTTC
CDR3 protein: CASSGGYRTYEQYF

CDR3 length: 15
J gene: TRBJ2-2
D gene: .
clone size: many
V gene: TRBV12-5
CDR3 DNA: TGTGCTAGTGTATCTGACGAGCTAAACACCGGGGAGCTGTTTTTT
CDR3 protein: CASVSDELNTGELFF

CDR3 length: 14
J gene: TRBJ1-1
D gene: .
clone size: .
V gene: TRBV7-8
CDR3 DNA: TGTGCCAGCAGCCACCCCGGCTGGGACACTGAAGCTTTCTTT
CDR3 protein: CASSHPGWDTEAFF

CDR3 length: 18
J gene: TRBJ2-5
D gene: TRBD1
clone size: .
V gene: TRBV6-1
CDR3 DNA: TGTGCCAGCAGTCCTCGGGACAGGGGGCCGTATTGGCAAGAGACCCAGTACTTC
CDR3 protein: CASSPRDRGPYWQETQYF

CDR3 length: 15
J gene: TRBJ2-7
D gene: .
clone size: .
V gene: TRBV7-9
CDR3 DNA: TGTGCCAGCAGCTTAGTGTCAAAGAGCTCCTACGAGCAGTACTTC
CDR3 protein: CASSLVSKSSYEQYF

CDR3 length: 13
J gene: TRBJ1-1
D gene: .
clone size: many
V gene: TRBV5-1
CDR3 DNA: TGCGCCAGCAGCCTACCGGGGCGACCTGAAGCTTTCTTT
CDR3 protein: CASSLPGRPEAFF

CDR3 length: 14
J gene: TRBJ1-4
D gene: TRBD1
clone size: many
V gene: TRBV5-1
CDR3 DNA: TGCGCCAGCAGCGGGGGGACAGAAAATGAAAAACTGTTTTTT
CDR3 protein: CASSGGTENEKLFF

CDR3 length: 14
J gene: TRBJ1-4
D gene: .
clone size: .
V gene: TRBV27
CDR3 DNA: TGTGCCAGCAGATTCCAAGGTTCTCGTGAAAAACTGTTTTTT
CDR3 protein: CASRFQGSREKLFF

CDR3 length: 15
J gene: TRBJ2-3
D gene: .
clone size: few
V gene: TRBV7-2
CDR3 DNA: TGTGCCAGCAGCTCCGGGACACGAAGCACAGATACGCAGTATTTT
CDR3 protein: CASSSGTRSTDTQYF

CDR3 length: 18
J gene: TRBJ2-2
D gene: TRBD2
clone size: .
V gene: TRBV4-3
CDR3 DNA: TGCGCCAGCAGCCAAGAAGCGAGAGCGGGGGCGTACACCGGGGAGCTGTTTTTT
CDR3 protein: CASSQEARAGAYTGELFF